The rows below give T cell receptor beta chains drawn from one sample of a study of shared T cell receptors in the human thymus. TCRdb's copy holds only in-frame clones and misses some; the assay was immunoSEQ multiplex PCR. The sample has roughly 700,000 clones; approximately 90% are singletons. This sample was also put to use in a study of human thymus T cells.

The material sequenced was thymocytes. Source of these receptors: a boy younger than two with a congenital heart defect. Both conserved end residues are part of each CDR3. A D gene is named only where the DNA matches it firmly. Not every row has a clone size; where given, it reads once, few, many or a size class.

NA NA TRBJ1-2 TRBV7-9 TGTGCCAGCAGCTGTGGTAGAGAGCCGAAACCCGTCTATGGCTACACCTTC CASSCGREPKPVYGYTF
NA TRBD2 TRBJ2-7 TRBV10-3 TGTGCCATCTGGAGCGGGGTAACCTACGAGCAGTACTTC CAIWSGVTYEQYF
NA NA TRBJ2-7 TRBV7-6 TGTGCCAGCAGCTTAGCGAAACCGGGACACAGGGGGGGCGAGCAGTACTTC CASSLAKPGHRGGEQYF
NA TRBD1 TRBJ1-4 TRBV15 TGTGCCACCAGCAGGGCCTACAGGGGGTGGGATGAAAAACTGTTTTTT CATSRAYRGWDEKLFF
NA TRBD2 TRBJ2-5 TRBV5-1 TGCGCCAGCAGCCCAGGGACTAGCGGGAGGACCTTCCAAGAGACCCAGTACTTC CASSPGTSGRTFQETQYF
NA NA TRBJ2-7 TRBV29-1 TGCAGCGTCCTTACAGGGTCGTCGGGCGAGCAGTACTTC CSVLTGSSGEQYF
NA NA TRBJ1-3 TRBV29-1 TGCAGCGCCGCTGGGGGCGGCCACTCTGGAAACACCATATATTTT CSAAGGGHSGNTIYF
NA TRBD1 TRBJ1-3 TRBV7-6 TGTGCCAGCAGCTTAGAATGGGTCGGGGGACAGGGGTTTTATGGAAACACCATATATTTT CASSLEWVGGQGFYGNTIYF
few NA TRBJ1-3 TRBV28 TGTGCCAGCAGTTTCTATGGGAGAACGGGAAACACCATATATTTT CASSFYGRTGNTIYF
NA NA TRBJ1-1 TRBV6-4 TGTGCCAGCAGCGAGGGCGACGGGGGTGTAGACACTGAAGCTTTCTTT CASSEGDGGVDTEAFF
NA TRBD2 TRBJ2-7 TRBV19 TGTGCCAGTAGTTCAAGCGGGAGGGAATACGAGCAGTACTTC CASSSSGREYEQYF
NA NA TRBJ1-1 TRBV5-4 TGTGCCAGCACCCCGGGGGGGGCGCGGTACACTGAAGCTTTCTTT CASTPGGARYTEAFF
NA NA TRBJ2-5 TRBV4-1 TGCGCCAGCAGCCAAGATGAGAAAAAAGAGACCCAGTACTTC CASSQDEKKETQYF
NA TRBD1 TRBJ1-1 TRBV27 TGTGCCAGCAGTTATGGGGGCGGACAGGGGAAAGTCCCGAACACTGAAGCTTTCTTT CASSYGGGQGKVPNTEAFF
NA TRBD2 TRBJ2-3 TRBV25-1 TGTGCCAGCAGTGAACCTCGTAGCGGGGCTGGCACAGATACGCAGTATTTT CASSEPRSGAGTDTQYF
few NA TRBJ2-7 TRBV6-1 TGTGCCAGCGGGGCCCGGAGGGGAAACGAGCAGTACTTC CASGARRGNEQYF
NA TRBD2 TRBJ2-3 TRBV5-1 TGCGCCAGCAGCTTAGGGCTAGCGGGAGGGCCGGGGCCAGATACGCAGTATTTT CASSLGLAGGPGPDTQYF
NA NA TRBJ1-2 TRBV18 TGTGCCAGCTCACCCACCAAGCTCGGGGAGTCTAACTATGGCTACACCTTC CASSPTKLGESNYGYTF
NA TRBD2 TRBJ2-3 TRBV7-2 TGTGCCAGCAGCACCCGTAGCGGGAGGGGCACAGATACGCAGTATTTT CASSTRSGRGTDTQYF
NA TRBD1 TRBJ2-3 TRBV19 TGTGCCAGTAGCACAAAAGACAGGGCAGGCACAGATACGCAGTATTTT CASSTKDRAGTDTQYF
NA NA TRBJ2-5 TRBV6-1 TGTGCCAGCAGTGAATGGAGGGGCGGGCAGGGGGCCCAGTACTTC CASSEWRGGQGAQYF
NA TRBD1 TRBJ1-4 TRBV18 TGTGCCAGCTCACGACTCGGGACAGGGGGCGGAAAACTGTTTTTT CASSRLGTGGGKLFF
NA TRBD1 TRBJ2-7 TRBV5-1 TGCGCCAGCAGCAACAGGACAGGGGCGGGCTACGAGCAGTACTTC CASSNRTGAGYEQYF
NA TRBD1 TRBJ1-2 TRBV27 TGTGCCAGCAGTTCCACTGGACAGGGGGCGTCGGGCTACACCTTC CASSSTGQGASGYTF
NA NA TRBJ2-7 TRBV18 TGTGCCAGCTCACCCACGAATTACGGCCGTCAGCGCGTGCAGTACTTC CASSPTNYGRQRVQYF
NA NA TRBJ2-7 TRBV7-9 TGTGCCAGCAGCTTAGATCCAGCGGCAAAGACGTACTTC CASSLDPAAKTYF
NA TRBD2 TRBJ2-3 TRBV2 TGTGCCAGCAGGAGCCTTAGCGGGAGGGCCAGTAACGTTGCAGATACGCAGTATTTT CASRSLSGRASNVADTQYF
NA TRBD2 TRBJ2-3 TRBV4-2 TGTGCCAGCAGCCATTTGTCTAGCGGGAGGGCCTGGGGCACAGATACGCAGTATTTT CASSHLSSGRAWGTDTQYF
NA TRBD2 TRBJ2-7 TRBV7-8 TGTGCCAGCAGCTTACCCAAAGCGGGGAGCTCCTACGAGCAGTACTTC CASSLPKAGSSYEQYF
NA TRBD2 TRBJ2-1 TRBV5-1 TGCGCCAGCAGTTTGGGACTAGCGGGAGGTTCTGTTGAGCAGTTCTTC CASSLGLAGGSVEQFF
NA TRBD2 TRBJ2-3 TRBV9 TGTGCCAGCAGCGCCCTACGGGGGGTGGATACGCAGTATTTT CASSALRGVDTQYF
NA TRBD1 TRBJ1-2 TRBV10-3 TGTGCCATCAGGGACAGGGAGCCATATGGCTACACCTTC CAIRDREPYGYTF
NA TRBD2 TRBJ2-7 TRBV10-3 TGTGCCATCAGTGGGAGGGGAGGGTTCAACGAGCAGTACTTC CAISGRGGFNEQYF
once TRBD2 TRBJ2-3 TRBV7-9 TGTGCCAGCAGCTTAGAACTAGCGGGGTCAGATACGCAGTATTTT CASSLELAGSDTQYF
NA NA TRBJ2-1 TRBV27 TGTGCCAGCAGTTTATCGGGCCATGAGCAGTTCTTC CASSLSGHEQFF
NA TRBD2 TRBJ2-1 TRBV19 TGTGCCAGTAGTATCCCCCGACTAGCGGGAGGGCCACATGAGCAGTTCTTC CASSIPRLAGGPHEQFF
NA NA TRBJ2-1 TRBV19 TGTGCCAGTAGAAGGGGAAAGCAGGAGAAATCGCAAGGGGAATTCAATGAGCAGTTCTTC CASRRGKQEKSQGEFNEQFF
NA NA TRBJ2-7 TRBV19 TGTGCCAGTAGTCCAGCGGGACATATGGAACCCCTATCGACGTACGAGCAGTACTTC CASSPAGHMEPLSTYEQYF
NA TRBD1 TRBJ1-5 TRBV4-1 TGCGCCAGCAGCCGGCAGGACAGGGGGCGCGGACAGCCCCAGCATTTT CASSRQDRGRGQPQHF
NA TRBD2 TRBJ2-1 TRBV5-1 TGCGCCAGCAGCTTCAAGGCCCTAGCGGGAAGATCGGGGAATGAGCAGTTCTTC CASSFKALAGRSGNEQFF
NA NA TRBJ2-1 TRBV7-2 TGTGCCAGCAGCTTGACTCGGGGTCAATATGAGCAGTTCTTC CASSLTRGQYEQFF
NA TRBD2 TRBJ2-1 TRBV30 TGTGCCTGGATTAGGACTAGCGGGAGTTCGAAAGACAATGAGCAGTTCTTC CAWIRTSGSSKDNEQFF
NA NA TRBJ1-1 TRBV5-1 TGCGCCAGCAGCATGTCTCAGGGTACGAACACTGAAGCTTTCTTT CASSMSQGTNTEAFF
NA NA TRBJ1-1 TRBV5-6 TGTGCCAGCAGTTGGGGGGGGAACACTGAAGCTTTCTTT CASSWGGNTEAFF
NA TRBD2 TRBJ2-7 TRBV7-2 TGTGCCAGCAGCTCTCCACCCCGGGGGGTTCACTACTACGAGCAGTACTTC CASSSPPRGVHYYEQYF
NA TRBD1 TRBJ2-2 TRBV2 TGTGCCAGCAGTGAAGCAGAGGGGGCTATGAAGGATACCGGGGAGCTGTTTTTT CASSEAEGAMKDTGELFF
NA NA TRBJ2-7 TRBV5-4 TGTGCCAGCAGCTTGGAGGCAGGGGGGACGCCCAACGAGCAGTACTTC CASSLEAGGTPNEQYF
NA NA TRBJ1-2 TRBV28 TGTGCCAGCAGTTTATCACGACAGACGTCCCCTTATGGCTACACCTTC CASSLSRQTSPYGYTF
NA TRBD2 TRBJ2-2 TRBV2 TGTGCCAGCAGGCGGACTAGCGATACCGGGGAGCTGTTTTTT CASRRTSDTGELFF
NA TRBD2 TRBJ2-3 TRBV19 TGTGCCAGTAGTTCCGGGACTAGCGGGAGTTCGGCAGATACGCAGTATTTT CASSSGTSGSSADTQYF
few NA TRBJ2-7 TRBV6-5 TGTGCCAGCAGCCCAACTAGGGACTACGAGCAGTACTTC CASSPTRDYEQYF
NA TRBD2 TRBJ2-5 TRBV14 TGTGCCAGCAGCCGCCTGGGACTAGCGGACAAAGAGACCCAGTACTTC CASSRLGLADKETQYF
NA NA TRBJ2-7 TRBV6-5 TGTGCCAGCAGTTACTCAAGCGGGCGGTCCGAGCAGTACTTC CASSYSSGRSEQYF
NA TRBD1 TRBJ1-3 TRBV4-1 TGCGCCAGCAGCCAGACGGACAGGGGGGGTGGAAACACCATATATTTT CASSQTDRGGGNTIYF
NA TRBD2 TRBJ2-7 TRBV30 TGTGCCTGGATCCCGGGACTAGCGGGGGGAAGATTACGAGAGCAGTACTTC CAWIPGLAGGRLREQYF